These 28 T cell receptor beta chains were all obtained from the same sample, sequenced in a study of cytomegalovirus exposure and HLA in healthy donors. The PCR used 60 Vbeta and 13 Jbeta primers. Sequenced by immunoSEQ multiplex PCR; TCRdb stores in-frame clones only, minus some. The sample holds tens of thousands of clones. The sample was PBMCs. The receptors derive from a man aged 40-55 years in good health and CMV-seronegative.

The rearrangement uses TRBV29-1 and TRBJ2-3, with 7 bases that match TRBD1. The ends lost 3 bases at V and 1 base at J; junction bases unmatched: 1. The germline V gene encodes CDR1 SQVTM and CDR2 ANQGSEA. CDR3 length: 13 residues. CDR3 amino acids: CSVDDRGTDTQYF. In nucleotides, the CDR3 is TGCAGCGTTGATGACAGGGGCACAGATACGCAGTATTTT.

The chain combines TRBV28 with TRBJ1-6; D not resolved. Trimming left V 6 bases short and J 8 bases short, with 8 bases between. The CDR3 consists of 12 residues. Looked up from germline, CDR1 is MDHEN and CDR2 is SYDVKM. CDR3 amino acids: CASSQRDSPLHF. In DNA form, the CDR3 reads TGTGCCAGCAGCCAACGCGATTCACCCCTCCACTTT.

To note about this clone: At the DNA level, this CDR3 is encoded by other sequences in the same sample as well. Here the CDR3 reads CASSRGGGDTQYF. The CDR3, as DNA: TGTGCCAGCAGCAGAGGCGGGGGTGATACGCAGTATTTT. This rearrangement joins TRBV7-3 to TRBJ2-3, with 7 nucleotides matching TRBD2. V shed 5 bases, J shed 6 bases, and the junction held 5 bases outside the gene matches. Germline CDR1 SGHTA, CDR2 FQGTGA. CDR3 length: 13 residues.

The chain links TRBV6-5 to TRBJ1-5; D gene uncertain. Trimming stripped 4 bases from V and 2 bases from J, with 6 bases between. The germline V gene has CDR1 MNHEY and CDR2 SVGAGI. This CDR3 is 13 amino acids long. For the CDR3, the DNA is TGTGCCAGCAGTTTTTCGGGCAATCAGCCCCAGCATTTT. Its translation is CASSFSGNQPQHF.

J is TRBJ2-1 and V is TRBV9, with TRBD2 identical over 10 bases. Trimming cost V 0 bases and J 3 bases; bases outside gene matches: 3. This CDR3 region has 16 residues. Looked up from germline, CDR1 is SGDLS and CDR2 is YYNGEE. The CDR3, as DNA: TGTGCCAGCAGCGTAGGGAGGACTAGCGGCTACAATGAGCAGTTCTTC. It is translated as CASSVGRTSGYNEQFF.

The CDR3 nucleotides are TGTGCCAGCAGCCCACTAGCGGGGGGGCATTACAATGAGCAGTTCTTC. This translates into CASSPLAGGHYNEQFF. The chain combines TRBV7-2 with TRBJ2-1, with 13 positions matching TRBD2. CDR1 SGHTA and CDR2 FQGNSA come from the germline V gene. The CDR3 has 16 residues. J gave up 4 bases and V 5 bases, and 5 bases lay outside the gene matches. Variable domain in full (rest from reference TRBV7-2 and TRBJ2-1): GAGVSQSPSNKVTEKGKDVELRCDPISGHTALYWYRQSLGQGLEFLIYFQGNSAPDKSGLPSDRFSAERTGGSVSTLTIQRTQQEDSAVYLCASSPLAGGHYNEQFFGPGTRLTVL.

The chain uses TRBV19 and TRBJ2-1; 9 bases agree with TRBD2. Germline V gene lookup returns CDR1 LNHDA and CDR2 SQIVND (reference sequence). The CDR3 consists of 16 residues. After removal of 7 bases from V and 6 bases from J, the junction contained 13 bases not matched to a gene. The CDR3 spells CASKFVAGGAGNEQFF. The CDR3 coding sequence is TGTGCCAGTAAATTTGTCGCGGGGGGGGCCGGCAATGAGCAGTTCTTC.

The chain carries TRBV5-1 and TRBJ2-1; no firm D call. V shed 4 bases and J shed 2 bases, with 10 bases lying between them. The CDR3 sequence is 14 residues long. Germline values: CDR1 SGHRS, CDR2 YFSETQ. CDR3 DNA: TGCGCCAGCAGCCCCACAGATACCTACAATGAGCAGTTCTTC. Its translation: CASSPTDTYNEQFF. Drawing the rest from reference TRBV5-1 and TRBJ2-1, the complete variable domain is KAGVTQTPRYLIKTRGQQVTLSCSPISGHRSVSWYQQTPGQGLQFLFEYFSETQRNKGNFPGRFSGRQFSNSRSEMNVSTLELGDSALYLCASSPTDTYNEQFFGPGTRLTVL.

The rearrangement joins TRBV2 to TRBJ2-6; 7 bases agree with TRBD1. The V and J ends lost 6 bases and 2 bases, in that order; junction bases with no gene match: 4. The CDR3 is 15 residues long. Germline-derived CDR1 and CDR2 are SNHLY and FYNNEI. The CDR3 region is CASSVTGAGANVLTF. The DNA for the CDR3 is TGTGCCAGCAGCGTTACAGGGGCTGGGGCCAACGTCCTGACTTTC.

The CDR3 loop is CASSQQGNGYTF. The CDR3 region has the DNA TGTGCCAGCAGCCAGCAGGGGAACGGCTACACCTTC. The chain couples TRBV6-5 to TRBJ1-2; D may be TRBD1 (6 bases). The germline V and J ends were trimmed by 6 bases and 8 bases, with 13 bases remaining between them. The CDR3 has 12 residues. In germline, CDR1 is MNHEY, CDR2 SVGAGI.

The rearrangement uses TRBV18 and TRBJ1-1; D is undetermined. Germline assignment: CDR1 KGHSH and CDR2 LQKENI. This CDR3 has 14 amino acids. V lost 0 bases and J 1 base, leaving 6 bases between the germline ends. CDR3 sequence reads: CASSPPEWNTEAFF. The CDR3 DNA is TGTGCCAGCTCACCACCGGAGTGGAACACTGAAGCTTTCTTT. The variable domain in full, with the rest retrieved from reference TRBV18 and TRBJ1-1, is NAGVMQNPRHLVRRRGQEARLRCSPMKGHSHVYWYRQLPEEGLKFMVYLQKENIIDESGMPKERFSAEFPKEGPSILRIQQVVRGDSAAYFCASSPPEWNTEAFFGQGTRLTVV.

CDR3 nucleotide sequence: TGTGCCAGCAGTTACCAGGGGGCCGCAGATACGCAGTATTTT. This sequence encodes CASSYQGAADTQYF. The chain recombines TRBV6-5 with TRBJ2-3; TRBD1 aligns across 8 bases. The germline V gene has CDR1 MNHEY and CDR2 SVGAGI. V lost 2 bases and J lost 4; bases outside the gene matches: 2. This CDR3 has 14 amino acids.

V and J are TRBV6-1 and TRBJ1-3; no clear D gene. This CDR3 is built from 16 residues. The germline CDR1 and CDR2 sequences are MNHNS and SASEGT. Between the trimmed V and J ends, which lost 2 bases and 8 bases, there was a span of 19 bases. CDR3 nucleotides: TGTGCCAGCAGTGAATCCTACGGAACTCTGGAGGACACCATATATTTT. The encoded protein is CASSESYGTLEDTIYF.

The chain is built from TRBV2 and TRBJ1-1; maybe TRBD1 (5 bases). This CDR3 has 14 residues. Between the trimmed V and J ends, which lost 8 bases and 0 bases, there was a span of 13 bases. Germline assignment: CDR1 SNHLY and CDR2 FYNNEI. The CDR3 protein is CASSREEVNTEAFF. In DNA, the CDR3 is TGTGCCAGCTCCAGGGAGGAGGTGAACACTGAAGCTTTCTTT.

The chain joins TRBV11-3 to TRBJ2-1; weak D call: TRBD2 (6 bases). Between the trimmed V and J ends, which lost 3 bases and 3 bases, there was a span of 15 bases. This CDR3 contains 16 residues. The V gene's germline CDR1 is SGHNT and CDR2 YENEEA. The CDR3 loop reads CASSLGLARGYNEQFF. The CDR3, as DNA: TGTGCCAGCAGCTTGGGGCTAGCGAGGGGCTACAATGAGCAGTTCTTC.

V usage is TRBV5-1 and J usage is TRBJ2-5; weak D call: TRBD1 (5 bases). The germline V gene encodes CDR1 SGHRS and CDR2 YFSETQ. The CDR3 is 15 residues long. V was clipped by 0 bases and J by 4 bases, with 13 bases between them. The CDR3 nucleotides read TGCGCCAGCAGCTTGGCGGACACCCGGAGAGAGACCCAGTACTTC. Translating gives CASSLADTRRETQYF.

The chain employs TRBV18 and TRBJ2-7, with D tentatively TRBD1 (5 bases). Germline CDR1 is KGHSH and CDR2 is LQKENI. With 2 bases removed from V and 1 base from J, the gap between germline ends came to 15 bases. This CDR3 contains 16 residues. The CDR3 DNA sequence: TGTGCCAGCTCACCAATGGTGGGGCGGTTATCCTACGAGCAGTACTTC. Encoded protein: CASSPMVGRLSYEQYF.

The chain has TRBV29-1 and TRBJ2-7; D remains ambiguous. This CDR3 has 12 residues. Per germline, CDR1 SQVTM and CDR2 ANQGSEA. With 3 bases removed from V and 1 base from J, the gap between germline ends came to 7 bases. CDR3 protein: CSVEQDSYEQYF. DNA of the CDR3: TGCAGCGTTGAGCAGGATTCCTACGAGCAGTACTTC.

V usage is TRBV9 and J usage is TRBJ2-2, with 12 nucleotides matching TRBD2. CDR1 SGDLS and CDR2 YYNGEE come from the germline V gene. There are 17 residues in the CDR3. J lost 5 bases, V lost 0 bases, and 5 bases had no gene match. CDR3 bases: TGTGCCAGCAGCGTAGAGTTGGGGACTAGCGGGACCGGGGAGCTGTTTTTT. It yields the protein CASSVELGTSGTGELFF.

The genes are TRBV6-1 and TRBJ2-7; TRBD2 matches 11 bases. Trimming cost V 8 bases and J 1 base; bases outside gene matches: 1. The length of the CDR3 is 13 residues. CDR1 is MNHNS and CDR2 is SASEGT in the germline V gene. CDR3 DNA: TGTGCCAGCGTAGCGGGGGGGTCCTACGAGCAGTACTTC. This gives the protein CASVAGGSYEQYF.

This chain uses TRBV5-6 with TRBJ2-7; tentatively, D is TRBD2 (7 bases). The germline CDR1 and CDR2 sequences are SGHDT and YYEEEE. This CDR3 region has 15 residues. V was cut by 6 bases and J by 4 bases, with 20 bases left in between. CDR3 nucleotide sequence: TGTGCCAGCACCAGCCTAGGGGGAGGGCGGTACGAGCAGTACTTC. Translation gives CASTSLGGGRYEQYF.

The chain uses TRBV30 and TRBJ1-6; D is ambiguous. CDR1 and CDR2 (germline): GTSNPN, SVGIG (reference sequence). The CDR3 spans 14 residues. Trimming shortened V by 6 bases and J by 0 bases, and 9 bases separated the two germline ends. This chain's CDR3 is CACTRGSYNSPLHF. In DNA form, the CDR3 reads TGTGCCTGCACCCGAGGCTCCTATAATTCACCCCTCCACTTT.

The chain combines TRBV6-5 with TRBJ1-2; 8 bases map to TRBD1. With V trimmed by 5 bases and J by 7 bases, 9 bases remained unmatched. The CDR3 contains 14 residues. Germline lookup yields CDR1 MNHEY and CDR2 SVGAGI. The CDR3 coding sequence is TGTGCCAGCAGTAATCGCCAGGGGGCTACTGGCTACACCTTC. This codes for CASSNRQGATGYTF.

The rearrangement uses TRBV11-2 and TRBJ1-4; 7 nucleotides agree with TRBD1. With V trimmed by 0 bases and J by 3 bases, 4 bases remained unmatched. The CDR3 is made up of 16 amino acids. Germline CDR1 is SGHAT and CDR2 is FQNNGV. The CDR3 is CASSLDFRGANEKLFF. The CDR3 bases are TGTGCCAGCAGCTTAGATTTCAGGGGGGCTAATGAAAAACTGTTTTTT.

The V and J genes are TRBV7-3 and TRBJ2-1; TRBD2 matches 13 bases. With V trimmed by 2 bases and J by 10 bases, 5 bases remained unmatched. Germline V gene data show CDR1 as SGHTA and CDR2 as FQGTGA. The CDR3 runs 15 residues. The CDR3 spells CASSLGTSGANEQFF. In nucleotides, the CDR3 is TGTGCCAGCAGCTTAGGGACTAGCGGGGCCAACGAGCAGTTCTTC.

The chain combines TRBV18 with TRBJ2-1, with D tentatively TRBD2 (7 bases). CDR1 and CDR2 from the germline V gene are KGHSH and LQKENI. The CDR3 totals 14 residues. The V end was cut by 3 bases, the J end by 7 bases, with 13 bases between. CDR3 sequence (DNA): TGTGCCAGCTCACCCCCCGGGGGGCCAAATGAGCAGTTCTTC. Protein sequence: CASSPPGGPNEQFF.

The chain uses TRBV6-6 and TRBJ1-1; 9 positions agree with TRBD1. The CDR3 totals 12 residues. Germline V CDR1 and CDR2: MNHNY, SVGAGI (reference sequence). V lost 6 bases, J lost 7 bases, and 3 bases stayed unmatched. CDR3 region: CASSWDRDEAFF. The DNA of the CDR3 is TGTGCCAGCAGCTGGGACAGGGATGAAGCTTTCTTT.

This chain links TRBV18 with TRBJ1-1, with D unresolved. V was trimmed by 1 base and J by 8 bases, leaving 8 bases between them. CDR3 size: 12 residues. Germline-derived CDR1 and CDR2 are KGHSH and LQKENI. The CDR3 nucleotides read TGTGCCAGCTCACCACGGGAGGTCGAAGCTTTCTTT. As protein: CASSPREVEAFF.